This entry is about one T cell receptor (beta chain). The antigen it binds to is not known. Within one base of it there is no much larger clone, and no base qualities were kept. The sample originates from a study of cytomegalovirus exposure and HLA in healthy donors (TCRdb year 2017). In terms of the full investigation: In an earlier analysis of under 600 of the donors, around 290 Gb of sequence data and 90 million to 120 million unique TCR beta sequences from approximately 180 million T cells were reported. Roughly 300 gigabases of sequencing data and 78 million or so unique TCR sequences were included in an early release covering over 600 HLA-typed donors. The genetic ancestry cluster associated with self-reported Caucasian donors included 81% of the 300 to 450 genotyped donors. The aim of the study was to test whether cataloging public T cell receptors could identify signatures of past pathogen exposure. The study used immunosequencing to profile the T cell repertoires of 600 to 850 subjects and linked those repertoires to cytomegalovirus serostatus. Besides the first cohort of some 670 subjects, a separate validation cohort made up of some 110 different subjects was used. High-throughput TCR immunosequencing, statistical association of individual TCRs with disease status, and machine learning were combined to predict cytomegalovirus infection status. To study patterns of TCR occurrence, a later analysis re-analyzed previously published TCR beta repertoires from 700 or so donors and added high-resolution HLA genotyping. In the later analysis, no new phenotypic data were used to find candidate immune exposures; instead, reliance was placed on TCR beta sequences and their occurrence across donors. In an earlier analysis of more than 550 of the donors, high-throughput TCR beta sequencing was used to judge whether each TCR beta V gene segment behaved as functional or pseudogenic. Donor age, sex, ethnicity and CMV serostatus were compiled alongside the repertoire data. Genome-wide SNP genotypes for about 60% of the 666 donors were used in a later genetic analysis, which treated that subset as a discovery cohort. Every discovery cohort repertoire had been produced on one sequencing platform. HLA typing covered class I and class II loci at four-digit resolution. The number of typed donors differed by locus: about 629-630 for A, B, C, DRB1 and DQB1; some 540 for DQA1; 606 for DPA1; and some 470 for DPB1. Four to six DR-DQ haplotypes were handled as single units for association and clustering, since linkage in the cohort was strong. Across around 400 genotyped donors of the cohort, an average of approximately 200,000 unique TCR beta nucleotide sequences per donor were sequenced, and roughly 20% of those sequences were non-productive. Findings and caveats that apply to the study as a whole: Because the 87-base-pair reads could not distinguish some IMGT-functional V segments, including TRBV6-2 and TRBV6-3, those segments were excluded. An association between a missense DCLRE1C variant and V-gene and J-gene trimming of TCR beta chains was found in a later genetic analysis and replicated in an independent cohort. The authors suggested that the approach could potentially be generalized to other disease states and immunological phenotypes. In a later analysis, several top co-occurrence clusters were reported to appear linked to parvovirus B19, influenza, CMV and Epstein-Barr virus. Three of the identified cytomegalovirus-associated TCR beta chains were confirmed in vitro to be specific for cytomegalovirus antigens. In a later analysis, TCR association rates were found to vary across HLA loci, with the most associated TCRs seen for DRB1 alleles and the fewest for HLA-C alleles. According to a later genetic analysis, donors in an Asian-associated ancestry cluster had fewer N-insertions in productive TCRs than the roughly 670-donor mean. Specific HLA alleles were associated with over 15,000 TCR beta sequences at a false discovery rate of 0.05 in a later analysis. In this cohort, only TCR beta chains were sequenced, and detectable features were limited by the absence of alpha or paired-chain data. In an earlier analysis of 587 of the donors, most TCR beta V segments appeared in productive rearrangements about 87% or about 30% of the time, broadly matching IMGT annotations. A further reported finding was that TCR beta sequences accurately predicted the HLA-A and HLA-B alleles for most subjects in the first cohort. Because some donors lacked HLA typing at each locus, the association tests relied only on the typed subset. Immune exposure information for the cohort was limited to CMV serostatus. A later analysis found that HLA-associated TCR beta chains were more clonally expanded and had lower generation probabilities than equally common non-associated chains. Because counts were too low, seventeen rarely observed V segments, including chromosome 9 orphons, were excluded from the earlier analysis of 587 of the donors. Across donors, most TCR sequences were observed very rarely, whereas some public TCRs were present in many individuals. Correlated functional status among segregating V segments might reflect linkage disequilibrium, but an unknown experimental factor could not be ruled out. Assigning TCR associations to individual alleles was difficult when HLA alleles, especially DR and DQ, strongly co-occurred. In a later analysis, most CMV-associated TCR beta chains were found to appear HLA-restricted, with HLA associations seemingly driven largely by CMV exposure. The study gave a list of 150 to 200 TCR beta chains associated with cytomegalovirus. In both the original and validation cohorts, the classifier was reported to diagnose cytomegalovirus status with high specificity and sensitivity. A cluster of highly shared sequence variants was judged likely to represent a technical artifact of the sequencing pipeline. The presence/absence analyses assumed that sequencing depth was roughly uniform across donors, and that assumption may not be true.

Libraries were built with the immunoSEQ multiplex PCR assay. For the multiplex PCR, a mixture combining 60 forward primers for TCR Vbeta segments and 13 reverse primers for TCR Jbeta segments was used. A multiplex PCR assay on genomic DNA amplified the CDR3 region of rearranged TCR beta genes. The amplified TCR beta libraries were sequenced on the Illumina HiSeq System as 87-base-pair reads. The original pipeline was this. Across the roughly 640 repertoires, a later analysis counted 78 million or so unique TCR beta chains, some 11 million of which were shared by at least two donors. A nearest-neighbor algorithm error-corrected the raw reads and collapsed the reads into unique sequences, merging closely related sequences to remove PCR and sequencing errors. Alignment of CDR3 sequences to IMGT reference sequences was used to assign V, D and J gene segments. Each retained sequence needed at least a six-nucleotide match to both a V gene segment and a J gene segment. A rearrangement was called productive if the CDR3 had no stop codons and remained in frame with V and J, and every other rearrangement was called non-productive. CDR3 was defined according to IMGT convention as the region running from the second conserved V-encoded cysteine to the conserved J-encoded phenylalanine. Sequences without an unambiguous match to a single V gene segment were excluded from the earlier analysis of almost 600 of the donors. An earlier analysis of about 600 of the donors called V segments functional above 56.7% productive rearrangements and segregating when the between-donor standard deviation exceeded 5%. A statistical classification framework was developed to diagnose cytomegalovirus status using the catalog of TCR beta chain sequences. V and J gene assignment, in a later analysis, came from comparing TCR nucleotide sequences with IMGT/GENE-DB human TR gene sequences. Using the TCRdist pipeline, a later analysis assigned CDR3 sequences along with most-parsimonious VDJ recombination scenarios. In a later analysis, each TCR beta chain was defined by its CDR3 amino acid sequence together with its V-gene family, and reads without a unique V-gene family were excluded. A later analysis removed 450 to 600 highly shared, low-generation-probability nucleotide sequences to deal with suspected cross-contamination and a sequencing artifact. For each public chain, a later analysis derived a clonal expansion index from normalized ranks of inferred template counts within each repertoire. Generation probabilities in a later analysis came from a VDJ recombination model fitted to out-of-frame rearrangements, and those results were checked against IGoR. A later analysis scored TCR-TCR, TCR-HLA and TCR-CMV co-occurrence with hypergeometric tests, applying a repertoire-size bias correction to TCR pairs. A later analysis estimated false discovery rates by permuting HLA or CMV assignments 20 times. A later analysis grouped co-occurring TCRs with DBSCAN, adding TCRdist sequence similarity when clustering within HLA-allele-positive subsets. Repertoires with fewer than 30,000 or more than 120,000 public chains, plus five repertoires with anomalous nucleotide sharing, were excluded from co-occurrence clustering. TCRdb mirrors the immuneACCESS table, restricted to in-frame sequences. Some clones are absent from its copies; in checked studies, under half trace to an unresolved V gene, and the reason for the others is unknown. V and J calls and clone size are given by that table; D and trimming were obtained from the DNA. The sample has roughly 120,000 clones on record, roughly 70% of them singletons. Less than 3% of the sample lies in the top ten.

In total, 500 to 700 healthy bone marrow donors made up the cohort. At the time of sampling, every cohort member was nominally healthy, though immune exposures that went unrecorded were likely present. The donor was CMV seropositive and belonged to the group of more than 250 seropositive cohort members. A peripheral blood sample was provided by each donor, and peripheral blood mononuclear cells were used for TCR beta sequencing. Genomic DNA was extracted from the blood cell samples with the Qiagen DNeasy Blood Extraction Kit. From the cysteine through the phenylalanine, the CDR3 covers 12 amino acids. CDR3 DNA is the only sequence kept; it has 36 bases, read in frame from the first base. The germline V gene (reference sequence) provides CDR1 GTSNPN and CDR2 SVGIG. V drops 5 bases and J drops 2 bases, leaving 6 bases in between.

Sequencing used PBMCs. This clonotype was obtained from a woman aged 35 to 49 in good health and CMV-seropositive. This sequence uses TRBV30 and TRBJ2-2; the D gene lacks a confident call. This receptor has the CDR3 CAWVTNTGELFF. The base sequence is TGTGCCTGGGTCACAAACACCGGGGAGCTGTTTTTT.